The 28 T cell receptor beta chains listed next were all sequenced from one sample in a study of Graves' ophthalmopathy and Graves' hyperthyroidism. Transcripts of RNA were the source for amplifying TCR beta CDR3 regions. First-round RT-PCR used HTBI primers; second-round multiplex PCR followed. TCRdb processed the multiplex PCR reads anew with MiXCR; each CDR3 protein has one entry. The table records a few hundred thousand distinct CDR3 sequences, roughly 17% of them present only once. Sample: peripheral blood. These receptor sequences come from an adult woman with stable Graves' hyperthyroidism.

V is TRBV6-2 or TRBV6-3 and J is TRBJ1-5; 10 nucleotides line up with TRBD1. The CDR3 runs 15 residues. The trim removed 4 bases at V and 4 bases at J, leaving 4 bases unmatched. CDR1 and CDR2 (germline): MNHEY, SVGEGT. Here the CDR3 DNA reads TGTGCCAGCAGTTCGACAGGGGGCGTAAATCAGCCCCAGCATTTT. This sequence encodes CASSSTGGVNQPQHF.

In regard to this clonotype: The junction and the germline gene differ at one end; a read error may be behind it. The rearrangement joins TRBV9 to TRBJ2-2, with D possibly TRBD2 on 5 matching bases. Germline CDR1 reads SGDLS; CDR2 reads YYNGEE. CDR3 length: 20 amino acids. CDR3: CASSVGRRVGVRVSTGDLFF. In DNA form, the CDR3 reads TGTGCCAGCAGCGTAGGGCGTCGAGTCGGGGTCCGTGTATCCACCGGGGATCTGTTTTTT.

This clonotype was detected many times. The chain has TRBV20-1 and TRBJ2-7; the match to TRBD1 covers 7 bases. J was trimmed by 3 bases and V by 2 bases; bases with no gene match: 10. The CDR3 consists of 15 residues. The germline V gene has CDR1 DFQATT and CDR2 SNEGSKA (reference sequence). The CDR3 reads CSARKGAPGSYEQYF. Here the CDR3 DNA reads TGCAGTGCTAGAAAGGGGGCTCCCGGTAGCTACGAGCAGTACTTC.

This clonotype was found many times. This chain links TRBV9 with TRBJ2-5; either TRBD1 or TRBD2 may fit D (5 bases each). The V gene lost 5 bases and the J gene lost 1 base, with 12 bases spanning the gap. Germline CDR1 is SGDLS and CDR2 is YYNGEE. The length of the CDR3 is 14 residues. Here the CDR3 reads CASSLLGAQETQYF. The DNA of the CDR3 is TGTGCCAGCAGTCTTCTCGGGGCCCAAGAGACCCAGTACTTC. Together with reference TRBV9 and TRBJ2-5, the CDR3 gives the full variable domain: DSGVTQTPKHLITATGQRVTLRCSPRSGDLSVYWYQQSLDQGLQFLIQYYNGEERAKGNILERFSAQQFPDLHSELNLSSLELGDSALYFCASSLLGAQETQYFGPGTRLLVL.

There are many counts of this clonotype. The chain joins TRBV7-8 to TRBJ2-7; weak D call: TRBD1 (6 bases). CDR1 is SGHVS and CDR2 is FQNEAQ in the germline V gene. The CDR3 is 13 amino acids. Trimming pared 5 bases from V and 7 bases from J, leaving 15 bases between. The CDR3 region has the DNA TGTGCCAGCAGCACCAGGGGAGTAGGTGAGCAGTACTTC. The encoded protein is CASSTRGVGEQYF.

The chain is built from TRBV30 and TRBJ2-6; D gene unclear. V lost 0 bases to trimming and J lost 0 bases, with 3 bases between them. Per germline, CDR1 GTSNPN and CDR2 SVGIG (reference sequence). This CDR3 has 14 amino acids. CDR3 in amino acids: CAWSVYSGANVLTF. In DNA form, the CDR3 reads TGTGCCTGGAGTGTTTACTCTGGGGCCAACGTCCTGACTTTC. Looking up the rest from reference TRBV30 and TRBJ2-6 gives the full variable domain: SQTIHQWPATLVQPVGSPLSLECTVEGTSNPNLYWYRQAAGRGLQLLFYSVGIGQISSEVPQNLSASRPQDRQFILSSKKLLLSDSGFYLCAWSVYSGANVLTFGAGSRLTVL.

This clonotype was detected many times. The V gene is TRBV29-1, the J gene TRBJ2-5, with D unclear. Germline values: CDR1 SQVTM, CDR2 ANQGSEA. The V gene lost 4 bases and the J gene lost 14 bases, with 20 bases spanning the gap. The CDR3 is 12 amino acids. The CDR3 sequence: CSVVQLSSLHYF. CDR3 nucleotide sequence: TGCAGCGTTGTGCAGCTCTCGAGCCTCCACTACTTC.

The gene calls are TRBV3-1 and TRBJ2-7; 16 positions match TRBD2. The J segment lost 3 bases and the V segment lost 4 bases, leaving 18 bases of the junction unmatched. This CDR3 spans 21 amino acids. Germline CDR1 reads LGHDT; CDR2 reads YNNKEL (reference sequence). CDR3 sequence (DNA): TGTGCCAGCAGCCGATGGGGCAGCCGGGGACTAGCGGGAGGGCCTGGCTACGAGCAGTACTTC. Protein product: CASSRWGSRGLAGGPGYEQYF.

This clonotype came up many times. The chain recombines TRBV9 with TRBJ2-5; weak D call: TRBD2 (6 bases). The ends were cut back, 4 bases at V and 3 bases at J, with 10 bases in the middle. The germline CDR1 and CDR2 sequences are SGDLS and YYNGEE. The length of the CDR3 is 13 residues. CDR3 amino acids: CASSLASEETQYF. The CDR3 DNA reads as TGTGCCAGCAGCCTTGCTAGCGAAGAGACCCAGTACTTC.

This clonotype was found many times. CDR3 region: CASSYGGKRETQYF. The DNA of the CDR3 is TGTGCCAGCAGTTATGGGGGAAAGAGGGAGACCCAGTACTTC. The chain recombines TRBV6-5 with TRBJ2-5; D may be TRBD1 or TRBD2 (5 bases each). The CDR3 extends over 14 amino acids. The V gene lost 3 bases and the J gene lost 5 bases, with 13 bases spanning the gap. Germline assignment: CDR1 MNHEY and CDR2 SVGAGI.

This clonotype was counted a few times. The chain has TRBV3-1 and TRBJ2-5; D not resolved. Germline V gene lookup returns CDR1 LGHDT and CDR2 YNNKEL (reference sequence). V lost 1 base and J 13 bases, leaving 13 bases between the germline ends. The CDR3 is 12 amino acids. The CDR3 sequence: CASSQVGQPLYF. CDR3 DNA: TGTGCCAGCAGCCAAGTCGGGCAGCCATTGTACTTC.

In this sample, this clonotype turned up many times. This chain connects TRBV27 to TRBJ1-1; the D is unclear. CDR3 size: 14 residues. Germline V gene lookup returns CDR1 MNHEY and CDR2 SMNVEV (reference sequence). Trimming pared 1 base from V and 1 base from J, leaving 7 bases between. DNA for the CDR3: TGTGCCAGCAGTTTATACGCTACGAACACTGAAGCTTTCTTT. This translates into CASSLYATNTEAFF.

DNA for the CDR3: TGTGCCAGCAGCCGTACCGGCGGGAGTAAAGAGACCCAGTACTTC. Its translation: CASSRTGGSKETQYF. The chain joins TRBV3-1 to TRBJ2-5, with TRBD2 matching over 7 bases. This CDR3 contains 15 residues. CDR1 and CDR2 (germline): LGHDT, YNNKEL (reference sequence). Trimming at V came to 4 bases and at J to 3 bases, leaving 8 bases not matched to a gene.

This clonotype has at least ten counts. The gene calls are TRBV5-1 and TRBJ2-4; D perhaps matches TRBD1 (6 bases). Trimming stripped 2 bases from V and 0 bases from J, with 15 bases between. The germline CDR1 and CDR2 sequences are SGHRS and YFSETQ. This CDR3 is 17 amino acids long. The DNA for the CDR3 is TGCGCCAGCAGCTTTTTAGGGGGTCCCATAGCCAAAAACATTCAGTACTTC. It codes for CASSFLGGPIAKNIQYF.

Ten or more counts support this clonotype. The V gene is TRBV10-3, the J gene TRBJ2-5; TRBD1 aligns across 7 bases. V was pared by 4 bases and J by 1 base, with 6 bases of the junction left unmatched. CDR3 length equals 15 residues. Looked up from germline, CDR1 is ENHRY and CDR2 is SYGVKD. The DNA for the CDR3 is TGTGCCATCAGTGCCGACCAGGGGGTCCAAGAGACCCAGTACTTC. This translates into CAISADQGVQETQYF.

This clonotype was detected many times. The chain uses TRBV20-1 and TRBJ2-7, with TRBD1 identical over 7 bases. CDR3 length: 14 residues. Germline V lookup: CDR1 DFQATT, CDR2 SNEGSKA (reference sequence). The V segment lost 3 bases and the J segment 3 bases; nucleotides outside the gene matches: 8. Written as DNA, the CDR3 is TGCAGTGCTAGTCTGACAGGGAACCTCTACGAGCAGTACTTC. It specifies CSASLTGNLYEQYF.

The chain couples TRBV18 to TRBJ2-5; 8 bases match TRBD1. CDR3 length: 14 amino acids. Germline trimming cut 3 bases from V and 4 bases from J; bases unmatched to any gene: 4. Germline CDR1 KGHSH, CDR2 LQKENI. The CDR3: CASSPYGQGETQYF. CDR3 DNA sequence: TGTGCCAGCTCACCCTACGGACAGGGAGAGACCCAGTACTTC.

This clonotype has ten or more counts. The chain carries TRBV6-5 and TRBJ1-2; no definite D call. Germline CDR1 reads MNHEY; CDR2 reads SVGAGI. V shed 7 bases and J shed 3 bases, with 9 bases lying between them. This CDR3 contains 12 residues. This CDR3 is CASTEQHYGYTF. CDR3 DNA sequence: TGTGCCAGCACCGAACAGCACTATGGCTACACCTTC.

This clonotype was found many times. The V and J genes are TRBV6-2 or TRBV6-3 and TRBJ2-2; the match to TRBD2 covers 9 bases. J lost 0 bases, V lost 5 bases, and 16 bases had no gene match. CDR1 is MNHEY, CDR2 SVGEGT, per germline. The CDR3 contains 20 residues. The CDR3 is CASSSRRLAAPSTNTGELFF. The DNA for the CDR3 is TGTGCCAGCAGTAGCAGGAGACTAGCGGCTCCCTCCACGAACACCGGGGAGCTGTTTTTT.

This clonotype was detected many times. The DNA for the CDR3 is TGTGCCAGTAGTATCCGAGGGACAGGGACCTATGGCTACACCTTC. Protein sequence: CASSIRGTGTYGYTF. The chain carries TRBV19 and TRBJ1-2; TRBD1 agrees at 9 bases. CDR1 and CDR2 (germline): LNHDA, SQIVND (reference sequence). The V segment lost 3 bases and the J segment 4 bases; nucleotides outside the gene matches: 6. The CDR3 runs 15 residues.

CDR3 amino acids: CASTLFQGCTMNTEAFF. The CDR3 DNA follows: TGTGCCAGCACCCTATTCCAGGGGTGCACCATGAACACTGAAGCTTTCTTT. The chain couples TRBV12-3 or TRBV12-4 to TRBJ1-1; possible D gene TRBD1, 6 bases. CDR3 length equals 17 residues. V lost 7 bases to trimming and J lost 0 bases, with 21 bases between them.

This clonotype was recorded at least ten times. This chain uses TRBV2 with TRBJ1-5; tentatively, D is TRBD1 (5 bases). The germline CDR1 and CDR2 sequences are SNHLY and FYNNEI. The CDR3 has 13 amino acids. The germline V and J ends were trimmed by 7 bases and 0 bases, with 7 bases remaining between them. The CDR3 protein is CASMGDSNQPQHF. CDR3 coding DNA: TGTGCCAGCATGGGGGATAGCAATCAGCCCCAGCATTTT.

This clonotype has a handful of counts. The junction departs from germline at one end; a sequencing error may be responsible. The chain combines TRBV13 with TRBJ2-7; TRBD2 might be the D (6 bases). There are 16 residues in the CDR3. Germline CDR1 PRHDT, CDR2 FYEKMQ (reference sequence). As DNA, the CDR3 is TGTGCCAGCAGCTCGCCGGGGACTGTCAGCTCCTACGAGCAGCACTTC. It translates to CASSSPGTVSSYEQHF.

This clonotype showed up many times. The CDR3 sequence: CSARDSSGNQPQHF. For the CDR3, the DNA is TGCAGTGCTAGAGATTCCTCTGGCAATCAGCCCCAGCATTTT. The chain has TRBV20-1 and TRBJ1-5; D remains ambiguous. V lost 0 bases and J lost 2, with 8 bases in between. From germline, CDR1 is DFQATT and CDR2 SNEGSKA (reference sequence). The CDR3 covers 14 residues.

This clonotype was found a few times. This chain connects TRBV18 to TRBJ2-7; the D is unclear. Deletions cut 3 bases from V and 4 bases from J, with 10 bases between. CDR1 is KGHSH, CDR2 LQKENI, per germline. The CDR3 is 13 residues long. The chain's CDR3 is CASSPYDQYEQYF. CDR3 sequence (DNA): TGTGCCAGCTCACCTTACGACCAATACGAGCAGTACTTC.

V and J are TRBV12-3 or TRBV12-4 and TRBJ1-3, with 10 bases lining up with TRBD1. The CDR3 has 16 residues. J lost 4 bases, V lost 5 bases, and 8 bases had no gene match. For the CDR3, the DNA is TGTGCCAGCAGTCCCAGGGACAGGGGAGGCGGAAACACCATATATTTT. Encoded protein: CASSPRDRGGGNTIYF.

The table lists this clonotype with many counts. CDR3 nucleotide sequence: TGTGCCATCAGTGAGCTCAGCGGTCAAGAGACCCAGTACTTC. This encodes CAISELSGQETQYF. V gene TRBV10-3 combines with J gene TRBJ2-5, with TRBD2 as a possible D gene (5 bases). The CDR3 runs to 14 residues. Germline CDR1 ENHRY, CDR2 SYGVKD. Trimming removed 2 bases from V and 2 bases from J, with 9 bases in between.

The gene calls are TRBV7-2 and TRBJ1-5, with 8 bases lining up with TRBD1. CDR1 is SGHTA and CDR2 is FQGNSA in the germline V gene. Germline trimming cut 9 bases from V and 7 bases from J; bases unmatched to any gene: 5. This CDR3 contains 12 residues. The CDR3 DNA is TGTGCCAGTGACAGGGGAGGACAGCCCCAGCATTTT. Translated, it gives CASDRGGQPQHF.